The rows below give T cell receptor beta chains drawn from one sample of a study of identifying expanded T cells in peripheral blood. The data were produced by immunoSEQ multiplex PCR, yet TCRdb's version contains in-frame clones alone and is incomplete. Of about 81,000 clones in the sample, about 83% were seen once. Sequencing was done on a sample of blood. These TCRs come from a person aged 18 to 75 in good health. CDR3s include the opening cysteine and the closing phenylalanine or tryptophan. D genes are given only for firm matches. Only part of the rows carry a size: once, few, many, or a class if the clone is expanded.

clone size: NA; CDR3 length: 16; V gene: TRBV7-7; D gene: NA; J gene: TRBJ2-1; CDR3 protein: CASSLDSWRPGVRQFF; CDR3 DNA: TGTGCTAGCAGCTTAGACTCTTGGCGGCCCGGGGTGAGGCAGTTCTTC
clone size: NA; CDR3 length: 14; V gene: TRBV5-1; D gene: TRBD2; J gene: TRBJ2-7; CDR3 protein: CASVLAGGSGEQYF; CDR3 DNA: TGCGCCAGCGTGCTGGCGGGAGGATCGGGCGAGCAGTACTTC
clone size: NA; CDR3 length: 14; V gene: TRBV28; D gene: TRBD2; J gene: TRBJ2-1; CDR3 protein: CASSMTSGRNEQFF; CDR3 DNA: TGTGCCAGCAGTATGACTAGCGGGAGAAATGAGCAGTTCTTC
clone size: few; CDR3 length: 19; V gene: TRBV6-1; D gene: TRBD2; J gene: TRBJ2-1; CDR3 protein: CASSESRSQTSRLYNEQFF; CDR3 DNA: TGTGCCAGCAGTGAATCTCGATCCCAGACTAGCCGACTTTACAATGAGCAGTTCTTC
clone size: NA; CDR3 length: 14; V gene: TRBV9; D gene: TRBD1; J gene: TRBJ1-1; CDR3 protein: CASSARTGVTEAFF; CDR3 DNA: TGTGCCAGCAGCGCTCGGACAGGGGTCACTGAAGCTTTCTTT
clone size: NA; CDR3 length: 15; V gene: TRBV7-9; D gene: TRBD2; J gene: TRBJ2-1; CDR3 protein: CASGLAGGLDGEQFF; CDR3 DNA: TGTGCCAGCGGACTAGCGGGAGGGCTAGACGGTGAGCAGTTCTTC
clone size: NA; CDR3 length: 16; V gene: TRBV4-3; D gene: TRBD1; J gene: TRBJ2-1; CDR3 protein: CASSQVGQGVSNEQFF; CDR3 DNA: TGCGCCAGCAGCCAAGTGGGACAGGGGGTCAGCAATGAGCAGTTCTTC
clone size: NA; CDR3 length: 14; V gene: TRBV9; D gene: NA; J gene: TRBJ1-5; CDR3 protein: CASSVGTGLQPQHF; CDR3 DNA: TGTGCCAGCAGCGTAGGAACAGGGCTTCAGCCCCAGCATTTT
clone size: NA; CDR3 length: 13; V gene: TRBV29-1; D gene: TRBD1; J gene: TRBJ2-2; CDR3 protein: CRIDRGHAGELFF; CDR3 DNA: TGCAGAATCGACAGGGGTCATGCCGGGGAGCTGTTTTTT
clone size: NA; CDR3 length: 14; V gene: TRBV13; D gene: NA; J gene: TRBJ2-2; CDR3 protein: CASSLGWSTGELFF; CDR3 DNA: TGTGCCAGCAGCTTAGGCTGGTCCACCGGGGAGCTGTTTTTT
clone size: NA; CDR3 length: 14; V gene: TRBV6-5; D gene: NA; J gene: TRBJ2-7; CDR3 protein: CASSRGLGTYEQYF; CDR3 DNA: TGTGCCAGCAGCCGGGGACTGGGGACTTACGAGCAGTACTTC
clone size: NA; CDR3 length: 13; V gene: TRBV28; D gene: NA; J gene: TRBJ2-3; CDR3 protein: CASTSPPGDTQYF; CDR3 DNA: TGTGCCAGCACTTCTCCCCCCGGGGATACGCAGTATTTT
clone size: NA; CDR3 length: 15; V gene: TRBV11-1; D gene: TRBD2; J gene: TRBJ2-7; CDR3 protein: CASSLGASGSSEQYF; CDR3 DNA: TGTGCCAGCAGCTTAGGGGCTAGCGGGAGTAGCGAGCAGTACTTC
clone size: NA; CDR3 length: 14; V gene: TRBV28; D gene: TRBD1; J gene: TRBJ2-5; CDR3 protein: CASSLRDRGETQYF; CDR3 DNA: TGTGCCAGCAGTTTACGGGACAGGGGAGAGACCCAGTACTTC
clone size: once; CDR3 length: 15; V gene: TRBV28; D gene: NA; J gene: TRBJ2-2; CDR3 protein: CASTSGRGPTGELFF; CDR3 DNA: TGTGCCAGCACCTCGGGACGAGGGCCCACCGGGGAGCTGTTTTTT
clone size: NA; CDR3 length: 13; V gene: TRBV2; D gene: NA; J gene: TRBJ1-1; CDR3 protein: CASSVEPNTEAFF; CDR3 DNA: TGTGCCAGCAGTGTCGAGCCAAACACTGAAGCTTTCTTT
clone size: NA; CDR3 length: 14; V gene: TRBV19; D gene: NA; J gene: TRBJ1-1; CDR3 protein: CASSIQGVNTEAFF; CDR3 DNA: TGTGCCAGTAGTATACAGGGAGTGAACACTGAAGCTTTCTTT
clone size: NA; CDR3 length: 13; V gene: TRBV19; D gene: NA; J gene: TRBJ2-1; CDR3 protein: CASSNYGGNEQFF; CDR3 DNA: TGTGCCAGTAGTAACTACGGCGGCAATGAGCAGTTCTTC
clone size: NA; CDR3 length: 15; V gene: TRBV5-4; D gene: TRBD2; J gene: TRBJ2-7; CDR3 protein: CASSLAGGLPYEQYF; CDR3 DNA: TGTGCCAGCAGCTTAGCGGGAGGGCTTCCGTACGAGCAGTACTTC
clone size: once; CDR3 length: 13; V gene: TRBV9; D gene: NA; J gene: TRBJ2-7; CDR3 protein: CASSGRLAYEQYF; CDR3 DNA: TGTGCCAGCAGCGGACGACTAGCCTACGAGCAGTACTTC
clone size: NA; CDR3 length: 14; V gene: TRBV13; D gene: NA; J gene: TRBJ2-7; CDR3 protein: CASSSSSQVYEQYF; CDR3 DNA: TGTGCCAGCAGCTCCTCCTCACAGGTCTACGAGCAGTACTTC
clone size: NA; CDR3 length: 14; V gene: TRBV7-2; D gene: NA; J gene: TRBJ2-1; CDR3 protein: CASSLVGNRDEQFF; CDR3 DNA: TGTGCCAGCAGCTTAGTAGGGAATCGGGATGAGCAGTTCTTC
clone size: NA; CDR3 length: 15; V gene: TRBV10-3; D gene: NA; J gene: TRBJ1-2; CDR3 protein: CAISESAGANYGYTF; CDR3 DNA: TGTGCCATCAGTGAGTCCGCGGGAGCTAACTATGGCTACACCTTC